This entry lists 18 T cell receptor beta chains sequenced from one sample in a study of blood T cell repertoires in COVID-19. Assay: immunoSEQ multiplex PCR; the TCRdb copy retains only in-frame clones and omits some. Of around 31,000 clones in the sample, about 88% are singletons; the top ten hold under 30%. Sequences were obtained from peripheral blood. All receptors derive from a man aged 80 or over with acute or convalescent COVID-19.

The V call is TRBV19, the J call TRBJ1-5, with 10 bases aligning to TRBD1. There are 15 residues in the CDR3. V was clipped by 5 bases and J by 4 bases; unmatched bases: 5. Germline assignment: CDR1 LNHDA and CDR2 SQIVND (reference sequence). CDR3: CASSARTGGNQPQHF. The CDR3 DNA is TGTGCCAGTAGTGCGAGGACAGGGGGGAATCAGCCCCAGCATTTT.

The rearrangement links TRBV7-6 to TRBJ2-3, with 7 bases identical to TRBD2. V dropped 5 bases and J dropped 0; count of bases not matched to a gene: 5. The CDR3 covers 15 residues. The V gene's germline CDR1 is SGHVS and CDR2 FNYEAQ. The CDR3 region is CASSALSGSTDTQYF. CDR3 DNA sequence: TGTGCCAGCAGCGCCCTTAGCGGGAGCACAGATACGCAGTATTTT.

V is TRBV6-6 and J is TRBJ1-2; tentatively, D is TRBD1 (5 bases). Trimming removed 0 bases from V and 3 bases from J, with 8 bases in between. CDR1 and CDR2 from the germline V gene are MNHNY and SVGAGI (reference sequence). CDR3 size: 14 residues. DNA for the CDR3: TGTGCCAGCAGTTACTCTTCCAGGGACTATGGCTACACCTTC. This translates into CASSYSSRDYGYTF.

As DNA, the CDR3 is TGTGCCAGTAGTCTACGGACAGTCAGGGGGATAATCGGTGGCTACACCTTC. Its protein is CASSLRTVRGIIGGYTF. V gene TRBV19 combines with J gene TRBJ1-2; 7 bases agree with TRBD1. This CDR3 spans 17 amino acids. With 5 bases clipped from V and 7 bases from J, the junction kept 19 bases outside the gene matches. Germline V lookup: CDR1 LNHDA, CDR2 SQIVND (reference sequence). Drawing the rest from reference TRBV19 and TRBJ1-2, the complete variable domain is DGGITQSPKYLFRKEGQNVTLSCEQNLNHDAMYWYRQDPGQGLRLIYYSQIVNDFQKGDIAEGYSVSREKKESFPLTVTSAQKNPTAFYLCASSLRTVRGIIGGYTFGSGTRLTVV.

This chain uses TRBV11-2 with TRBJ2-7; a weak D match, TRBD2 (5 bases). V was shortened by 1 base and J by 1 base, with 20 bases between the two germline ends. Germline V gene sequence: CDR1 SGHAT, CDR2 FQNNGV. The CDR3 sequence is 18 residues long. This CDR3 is CASSLGPSGEVGSYEQYF. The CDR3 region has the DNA TGTGCCAGCAGCTTAGGTCCCAGCGGAGAGGTTGGGTCCTACGAGCAGTACTTC.

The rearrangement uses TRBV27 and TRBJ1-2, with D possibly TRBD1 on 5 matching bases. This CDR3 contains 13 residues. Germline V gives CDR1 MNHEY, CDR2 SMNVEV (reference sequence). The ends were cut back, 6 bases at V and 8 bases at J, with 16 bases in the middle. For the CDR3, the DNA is TGTGCCAGCAGCCCGAACATCGGGGGAGGCTACACCTTC. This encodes CASSPNIGGGYTF.

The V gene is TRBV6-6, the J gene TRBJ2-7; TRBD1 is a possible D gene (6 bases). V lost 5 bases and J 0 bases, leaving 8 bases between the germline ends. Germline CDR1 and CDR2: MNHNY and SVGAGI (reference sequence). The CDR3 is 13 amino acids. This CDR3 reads CASSGDTSYEQYF. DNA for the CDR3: TGTGCCAGCAGTGGGGACACCTCCTACGAGCAGTACTTC.

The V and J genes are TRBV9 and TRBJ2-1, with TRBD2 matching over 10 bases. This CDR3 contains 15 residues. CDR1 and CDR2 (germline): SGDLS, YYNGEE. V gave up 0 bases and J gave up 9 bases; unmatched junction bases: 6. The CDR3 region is CASSVVSSGSGEQFF. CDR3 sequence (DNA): TGTGCCAGCAGCGTAGTTTCTAGCGGGAGCGGTGAGCAGTTCTTC.

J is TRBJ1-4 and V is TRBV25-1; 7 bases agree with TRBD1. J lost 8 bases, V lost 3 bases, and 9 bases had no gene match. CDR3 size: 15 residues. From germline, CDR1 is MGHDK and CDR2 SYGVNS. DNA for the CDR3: TGTGCCAGCAGTGACACAGGGGAGCTTCGGGAAAAACTGTTTTTT. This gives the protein CASSDTGELREKLFF.

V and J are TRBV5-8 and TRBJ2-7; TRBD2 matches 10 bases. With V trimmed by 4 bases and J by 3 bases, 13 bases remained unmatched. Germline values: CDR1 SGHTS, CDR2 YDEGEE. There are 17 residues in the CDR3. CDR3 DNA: TGTGCCAGCAGCAAAGGACTAGCGGACACCATGAACTACGAGCAGTACTTC. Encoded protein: CASSKGLADTMNYEQYF.

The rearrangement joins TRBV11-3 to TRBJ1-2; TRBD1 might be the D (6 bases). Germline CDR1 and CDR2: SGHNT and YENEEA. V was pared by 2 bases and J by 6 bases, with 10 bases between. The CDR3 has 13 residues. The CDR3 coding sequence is TGTGCCAGCAGCTTACAGGGGTCCAATGGCTACACCTTC. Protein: CASSLQGSNGYTF.

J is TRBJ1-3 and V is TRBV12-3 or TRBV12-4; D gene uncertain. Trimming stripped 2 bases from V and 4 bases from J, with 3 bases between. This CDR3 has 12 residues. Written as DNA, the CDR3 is TGTGCCAGCAGTTTACAGGGAAACACCATATATTTT. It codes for CASSLQGNTIYF.

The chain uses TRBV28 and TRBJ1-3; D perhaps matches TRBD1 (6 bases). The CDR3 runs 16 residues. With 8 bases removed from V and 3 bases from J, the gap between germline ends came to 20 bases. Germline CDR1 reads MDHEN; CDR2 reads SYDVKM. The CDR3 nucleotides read TGTGCCAGCGGTGAAGGCGGCAGGGGTTATGGAAACACCATATATTTT. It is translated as CASGEGGRGYGNTIYF.

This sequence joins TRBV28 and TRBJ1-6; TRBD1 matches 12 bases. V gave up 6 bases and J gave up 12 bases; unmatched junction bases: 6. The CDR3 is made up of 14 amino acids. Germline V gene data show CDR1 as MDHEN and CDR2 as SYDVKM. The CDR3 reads CASSGDRGRGPLHF. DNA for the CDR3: TGTGCCAGCAGCGGGGACAGGGGGCGCGGACCCCTCCACTTT.

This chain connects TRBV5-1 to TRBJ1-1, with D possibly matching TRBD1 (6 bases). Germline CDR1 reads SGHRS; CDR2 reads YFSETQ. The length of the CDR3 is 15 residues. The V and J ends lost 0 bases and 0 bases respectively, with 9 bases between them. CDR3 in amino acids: CASSLGSGVNTEAFF. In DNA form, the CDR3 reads TGCGCCAGCAGCTTGGGCTCAGGGGTGAACACTGAAGCTTTCTTT.

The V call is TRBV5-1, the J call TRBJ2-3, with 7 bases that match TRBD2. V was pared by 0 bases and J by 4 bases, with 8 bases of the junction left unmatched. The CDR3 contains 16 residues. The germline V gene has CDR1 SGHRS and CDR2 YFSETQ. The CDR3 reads CASSLEGGSGADTQYF. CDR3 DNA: TGCGCCAGCAGCTTGGAAGGCGGGAGTGGAGCAGATACGCAGTATTTT.

This CDR3 is CASSLVQGVRYGYTF. CDR3 bases: TGTGCCAGCAGCTTGGTCCAGGGGGTTAGGTATGGCTACACCTTC. This chain connects TRBV5-4 to TRBJ1-2, with 7 nucleotides matching TRBD1. J gave up 5 bases and V 0 bases, and 7 bases lay outside the gene matches. Looked up from germline, CDR1 is SGHNT and CDR2 is YYREEE (reference sequence). This CDR3 spans 15 amino acids.

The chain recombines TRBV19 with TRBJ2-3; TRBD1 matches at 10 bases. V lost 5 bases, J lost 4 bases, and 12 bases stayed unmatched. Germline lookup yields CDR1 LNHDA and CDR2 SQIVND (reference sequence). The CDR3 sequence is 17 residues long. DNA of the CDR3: TGTGCCAGTAGTCTGAACCGGGACAGGGGTTCCGCAGATACGCAGTATTTT. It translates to CASSLNRDRGSADTQYF.